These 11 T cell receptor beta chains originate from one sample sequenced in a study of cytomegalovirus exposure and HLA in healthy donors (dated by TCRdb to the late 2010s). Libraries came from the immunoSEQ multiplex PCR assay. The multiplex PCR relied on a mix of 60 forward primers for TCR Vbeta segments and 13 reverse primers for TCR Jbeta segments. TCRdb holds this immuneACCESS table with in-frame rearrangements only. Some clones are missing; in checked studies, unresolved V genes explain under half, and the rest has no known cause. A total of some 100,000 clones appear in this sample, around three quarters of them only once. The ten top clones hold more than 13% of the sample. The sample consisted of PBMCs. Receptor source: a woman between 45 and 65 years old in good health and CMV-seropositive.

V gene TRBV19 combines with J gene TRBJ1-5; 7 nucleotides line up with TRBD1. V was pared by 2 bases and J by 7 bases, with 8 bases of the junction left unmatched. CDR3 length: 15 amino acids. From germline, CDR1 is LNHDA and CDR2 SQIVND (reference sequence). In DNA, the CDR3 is TGTGCCAGTAGTATATTAGGGGGCTTTTGGCAGCCCCAGCATTTT. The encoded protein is CASSILGGFWQPQHF.

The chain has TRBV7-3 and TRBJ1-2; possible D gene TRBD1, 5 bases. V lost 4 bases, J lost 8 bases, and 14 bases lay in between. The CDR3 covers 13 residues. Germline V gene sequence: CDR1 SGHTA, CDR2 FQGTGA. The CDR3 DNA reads TGTGCCAGCAGCTCCCCGGGGGGGTTGGGCTACACCTTC. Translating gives CASSSPGGLGYTF.

The CDR3 loop is CASARRGDPEAFF. The CDR3 nucleotides are TGTGCTAGTGCCCGCCGGGGTGACCCTGAAGCTTTCTTT. This chain joins TRBV12-5 and TRBJ1-1; D remains unclear. CDR1 is LGHNT and CDR2 is FRNRAP in the germline V gene. This CDR3 has 13 amino acids. The V end was cut by 7 bases, the J end by 6 bases, with 15 bases between.

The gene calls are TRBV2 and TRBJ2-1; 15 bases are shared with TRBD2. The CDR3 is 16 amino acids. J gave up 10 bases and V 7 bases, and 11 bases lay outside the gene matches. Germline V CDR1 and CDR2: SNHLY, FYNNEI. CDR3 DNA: TGTGCCAGCACTGAGAGAGGACTAGCGGGAGGGAGGGAGCAGTTCTTC. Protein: CASTERGLAGGREQFF.

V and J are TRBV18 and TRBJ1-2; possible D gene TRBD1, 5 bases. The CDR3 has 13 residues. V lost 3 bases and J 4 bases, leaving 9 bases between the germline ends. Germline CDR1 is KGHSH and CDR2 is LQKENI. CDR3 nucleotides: TGTGCCAGCTCACCTCAGGGAGGCTATGGCTACACCTTC. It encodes CASSPQGGYGYTF.

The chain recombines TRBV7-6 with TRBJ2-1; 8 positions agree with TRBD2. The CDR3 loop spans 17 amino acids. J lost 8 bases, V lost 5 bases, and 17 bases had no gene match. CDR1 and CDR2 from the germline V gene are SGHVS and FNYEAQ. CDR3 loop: CASSQLVGGTSRDEQFF. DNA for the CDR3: TGTGCCAGCAGCCAGCTGGTTGGCGGGACTAGTCGCGATGAGCAGTTCTTC. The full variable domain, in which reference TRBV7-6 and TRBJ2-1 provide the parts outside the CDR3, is GAGVSQSPRYKVTKRGQDVALRCDPISGHVSLYWYRQALGQGPEFLTYFNYEAQQDKSGLPNDRFSAERPEGSISTLTIQRTEQRDSAMYRCASSQLVGGTSRDEQFFGPGTRLTVL.

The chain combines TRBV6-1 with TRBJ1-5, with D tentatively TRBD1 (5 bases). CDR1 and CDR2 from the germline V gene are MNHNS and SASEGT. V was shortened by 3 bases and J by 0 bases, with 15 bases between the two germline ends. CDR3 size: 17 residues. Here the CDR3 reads CASSDQLGGDSNQPQHF. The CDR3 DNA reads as TGTGCCAGCAGTGACCAACTCGGGGGAGATAGCAATCAGCCCCAGCATTTT.

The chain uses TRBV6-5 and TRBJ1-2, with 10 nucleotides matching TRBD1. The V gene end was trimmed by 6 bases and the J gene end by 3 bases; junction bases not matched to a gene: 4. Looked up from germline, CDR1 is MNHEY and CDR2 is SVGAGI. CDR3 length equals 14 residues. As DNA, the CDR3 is TGTGCCAGCAGACGGACAGGGGGATACTATGGCTACACCTTC. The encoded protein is CASRRTGGYYGYTF.

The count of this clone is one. This chain's CDR3 is CASSFSGSSYNEQFF. The CDR3 nucleotides are TGCGCCAGCAGCTTTAGCGGGAGCTCCTACAATGAGCAGTTCTTC. This chain links TRBV5-1 with TRBJ2-1; 9 positions match TRBD2. The CDR3 length is 15 residues. Germline V gene lookup returns CDR1 SGHRS and CDR2 YFSETQ. V gave up 2 bases and J gave up 0 bases; unmatched junction bases: 0.

CDR3 residues: CASSRERGQVGWEETQYF. The CDR3 nucleotides read TGCGCCAGCAGCAGGGAGCGTGGACAGGTTGGGTGGGAAGAGACCCAGTACTTC. The chain carries TRBV5-1 and TRBJ2-5; 7 bases are shared with TRBD1. Germline V gene lookup returns CDR1 SGHRS and CDR2 YFSETQ. The CDR3 is 18 residues long. V was pared by 4 bases and J by 3 bases, with 18 bases of the junction left unmatched.

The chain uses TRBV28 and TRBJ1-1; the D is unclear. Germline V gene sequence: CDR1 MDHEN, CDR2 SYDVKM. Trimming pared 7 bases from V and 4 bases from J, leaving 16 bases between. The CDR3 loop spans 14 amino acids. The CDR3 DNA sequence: TGTGCCAGCACCTCGGGCGGGGAGGGCACTGAAGCTTTCTTT. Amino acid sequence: CASTSGGEGTEAFF. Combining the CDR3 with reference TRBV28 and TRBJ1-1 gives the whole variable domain DVKVTQSSRYLVKRTGEKVFLECVQDMDHENMFWYRQDPGLGLRLIYFSYDVKMKEKGDIPEGYSVSREKKERFSLILESASTNQTSMYLCASTSGGEGTEAFFGQGTRLTVV.